These 12 T cell receptor beta chains originate from one sample sequenced in a study of CD8+CD57+ T cells in acquired aplastic anemia. TCR beta VDJ and CDR3 were profiled, and genomic DNA was the template. TCRdb reprocessed the reads via MiXCR and lists one record per CDR3 protein. The sample consists of some 200,000 distinct CDR3 sequences, 55% to 65% of them appearing once. Previously, flow cytometry had revealed CD8+CD57+ cell expansion in the patients chosen for sequencing. The sequenced sample consisted of sorted CD4+, CD8+, or CD8+CD57+ T cells (not recorded which) from PBMCs. The origin of the receptors is a human donor with aplastic anemia.

This clonotype came up a few times. This chain uses TRBV7-8 with TRBJ2-1; 7 bases match TRBD1. The V and J ends lost 5 bases and 7 bases, in that order; junction bases with no gene match: 2. The CDR3 sequence is 12 residues long. Germline assignment: CDR1 SGHVS and CDR2 FQNEAQ. In nucleotides, the CDR3 is TGTGCCAGCAGCCACAGGGGAAATGAGCAGTTCTTC. Protein: CASSHRGNEQFF.

A few counts support this clonotype. This may be a read error: a much more frequent sequence differs by one nucleotide. The chain couples TRBV2 to TRBJ2-1, with D unresolved. Germline loops: CDR1 SNHLY, CDR2 FYNNEI. V was shortened by 6 bases and J by 5 bases, with 2 bases between the two germline ends. This CDR3 is 10 amino acids long. CDR3: CASRDNEQFF. Here the CDR3 DNA reads TGTGCCAGCAGGGACAATGAGCAGTTCTTC.

The V and J genes are TRBV10-3 and TRBJ2-7; maybe TRBD2 (7 bases). This CDR3 is 12 amino acids long. Trimming took off 10 bases at V and 3 bases at J, with 13 bases between the two ends. Germline values: CDR1 ENHRY, CDR2 SYGVKD. The CDR3 region is CATQGGGYEQYF. In nucleotides, the CDR3 is TGTGCCACCCAGGGAGGGGGCTACGAGCAGTACTTC.

The chain couples TRBV29-1 to TRBJ2-3; D is unresolved. The CDR3 consists of 12 residues. V was pared by 7 bases and J by 0 bases, with 8 bases between. Germline V gene lookup returns CDR1 SQVTM and CDR2 ANQGSEA. The CDR3, as DNA: TGCAGCGGACTCCGAAGCACAGATACGCAGTATTTT. Residues: CSGLRSTDTQYF.

This clonotype was seen repeatedly, ten times or more. This chain uses TRBV2 with TRBJ1-1, with D unclear. Germline V gives CDR1 SNHLY, CDR2 FYNNEI. CDR3 length equals 13 residues. V shed 4 bases and J shed 0 bases, with 6 bases lying between them. The CDR3, as DNA: TGTGCCAGCAGTGTAGGTTTGAACACTGAAGCTTTCTTT. Its protein product is CASSVGLNTEAFF. Full variable domain (missing parts from reference TRBV2 and TRBJ1-1): EPEVTQTPSHQVTQMGQEVILRCVPISNHLYFYWYRQILGQKVEFLVSFYNNEISEKSEIFDDQFSVERPDGSNFTLKIRSTKLEDSAMYFCASSVGLNTEAFFGQGTRLTVV.

The V call is TRBV19, the J call TRBJ2-2; D perhaps matches TRBD2 (7 bases). The CDR3 totals 13 residues. V lost 4 bases, J lost 7 bases, and 10 bases lay in between. Germline CDR1 is LNHDA and CDR2 is SQIVND (reference sequence). The CDR3, as DNA: TGTGCCAGTAGTAGGGGGGGCGGCGGGGAGCTGTTTTTT. As protein: CASSRGGGGELFF.

This rearrangement joins TRBV19 to TRBJ2-1, with D hard to call. Germline CDR1 and CDR2: LNHDA and SQIVND (reference sequence). This CDR3 contains 11 residues. V shed 8 bases and J shed 10 bases, with 12 bases lying between them. CDR3 protein: CASDDTNEQFF. CDR3 coding DNA: TGTGCCAGTGATGACACGAACGAGCAGTTCTTC.

Notes on this clonotype: The junction does not match germline at one end; this may be a read error. V usage is TRBV5-1 and J usage is TRBJ1-3, with D tentatively TRBD1 (5 bases). This CDR3 spans 16 amino acids. The germline V gene has CDR1 SGHRS and CDR2 YFSETQ. As DNA, the CDR3 is TGCGCCAGCAGCGAACTTCGGGGCAGGGCTGGAAACACTATATATTTT. This sequence encodes CASSELRGRAGNTIYF. Full variable domain (remainder filled in from reference TRBV5-1 and TRBJ1-3): KAGVTQTPRYLIKTRGQQVTLSCSPISGHRSVSWYQQTPGQGLQFLFEYFSETQRNKGNFPGRFSGRQFSNSRSEMNVSTLELGDSALYLCASSELRGRAGNTIYFGEGSWLTVV.

The V gene is TRBV7-9, the J gene TRBJ1-1; no definite D call. CDR3 length: 14 amino acids. The germline gives CDR1 SEHNR, CDR2 FQNEAQ (reference sequence). V gave up 2 bases and J gave up 4 bases, with 11 bases separating them. The DNA for the CDR3 is TGTGCCAGCAGCTTAATAGACGAAGGCACTGAAGCTTTCTTT. Translation: CASSLIDEGTEAFF.

At least ten counts were recorded for this clonotype. The chain is built from TRBV2 and TRBJ2-7; 12 nucleotides agree with TRBD1. The CDR3 extends over 18 amino acids. CDR1 SNHLY and CDR2 FYNNEI come from the germline V gene. The V gene end was trimmed by 1 base and the J gene end by 4 bases; junction bases not matched to a gene: 11. The CDR3 nucleotides read TGTGCCAGCAGTGAAGGGATTTGGGGGACAGGGGGCTTTTACGAGCAGTACTTC. Translated, it gives CASSEGIWGTGGFYEQYF.

V and J are TRBV5-1 and TRBJ1-6; 9 nucleotides match TRBD1. The junction had 4 bases not matched to a gene; V was cut back by 3 bases and J by 9 bases. This CDR3 is built from 14 residues. Per germline, CDR1 SGHRS and CDR2 YFSETQ. CDR3 sequence: CASSYGTGSSPLHF. The DNA of the CDR3 is TGCGCCAGCAGCTACGGGACAGGGAGTTCACCCCTCCACTTT. Looking up the rest from reference TRBV5-1 and TRBJ1-6 gives the full variable domain: KAGVTQTPRYLIKTRGQQVTLSCSPISGHRSVSWYQQTPGQGLQFLFEYFSETQRNKGNFPGRFSGRQFSNSRSEMNVSTLELGDSALYLCASSYGTGSSPLHFGNGTRLTVT.

Ten or more counts support this clonotype. The genes are TRBV6-1 and TRBJ2-3, with 8 nucleotides matching TRBD2. Germline CDR1 MNHNS, CDR2 SASEGT. The CDR3 consists of 15 residues. V was pared by 9 bases and J by 2 bases, with 10 bases of the junction left unmatched. Written as DNA, the CDR3 is TGTGCCAGTCCGTTAAGCGGGAGACTCACAGATACGCAGTATTTT. Protein product: CASPLSGRLTDTQYF.